The 4 T cell receptor beta chains below all came from one sample that was sequenced in a study of PD-1 blockade in classical Hodgkin lymphoma. Time point specified: newly diagnosed, previously untreated cHL patient sample. Magnetic negative selection, applied to thawed PBMCs, was used to isolate the CD8+ T cells. Generated by immunoSEQ multiplex PCR, the TCRdb table keeps only in-frame clones and is missing some. The table has roughly 3,200 clones, roughly 70% seen once. The sequencing sample was made of CD8+ T cells from blood. The receptor set was obtained from a human donor with classical Hodgkin lymphoma.

V gene TRBV7-2 combines with J gene TRBJ1-5, with D possibly matching TRBD1 (5 bases). The CDR3 length is 16 residues. Germline V gene sequence: CDR1 SGHTA, CDR2 FQGNSA. Trimming stripped 2 bases from V and 5 bases from J, with 16 bases between. The CDR3 loop reads CASSLPGGVSDQPQHF. The CDR3 bases are TGTGCCAGCAGCTTACCCGGGGGGGTTTCCGATCAGCCCCAGCATTTT.

The chain combines TRBV19 with TRBJ2-7, with 7 bases that match TRBD1. CDR1 LNHDA and CDR2 SQIVND come from the germline V gene (reference sequence). This CDR3 is 14 amino acids long. After removal of 5 bases from V and 2 bases from J, the junction contained 6 bases not matched to a gene. This chain's CDR3 is CASSHPGQTYEQYF. As DNA, the CDR3 is TGTGCCAGTAGTCATCCGGGACAGACCTACGAGCAGTACTTC.

This clone was seen more than once but under ten times. The rearrangement links TRBV6-4 to TRBJ2-2; D perhaps matches TRBD1 (6 bases). The germline V gene encodes CDR1 MRHNA and CDR2 SNTAGT. V lost 4 bases and J lost 3, with 6 bases in between. CDR3 length: 13 amino acids. The CDR3, as DNA: TGTGCCAGCAGTGGACAGGACACCGGGGAGCTGTTTTTT. This codes for CASSGQDTGELFF.

The chain employs TRBV5-8 and TRBJ2-7; D is ambiguous. V lost 2 bases and J 3 bases, leaving 9 bases between the germline ends. CDR1 is SGHTS, CDR2 YDEGEE, per germline. The CDR3 length is 13 residues. CDR3 in amino acids: CASSFGRYYEQYF. DNA for the CDR3: TGTGCCAGCAGCTTCGGCAGATACTACGAGCAGTACTTC.